This T cell receptor (beta chain) derives from a study of blood T cell repertoires in COVID-19. At the level of the study: COVID-19 samples collected from the United States, Italy and Spain covered acute and convalescent phases. T cells, B-cell-depleted T cells, or PBMCs provided the cDNA or gDNA that served as material.

The ends lost 4 bases at V and 5 bases at J; junction bases unmatched: 7. There are 14 residues in the CDR3. Germline values: CDR1 ENHRY, CDR2 SYGVKD. Original analysis: Estimation of nucleated cell counts was performed using reference gene primer amplification. The data were produced by immunoSEQ multiplex PCR, yet TCRdb's version contains in-frame clones alone and is incomplete. V and J calls and clone size follow that table, whereas D and trimming were derived from the DNA. In the table there are 200,000 to 250,000 clones, 83% of which are singletons. Material for sequencing was peripheral blood. The receptor was derived from a human donor in a cohort sampled during active COVID-19. This rearrangement joins TRBV10-3 to TRBJ1-1, with 7 bases matching TRBD1. The CDR3 coding sequence is TGTGCCATCAGTGTTAAGGGGGCTGGAACTGAAGCTTTCTTT. This codes for CAISVKGAGTEAFF.